This TCR beta chain was identified in a study of cytotoxic CD8 clonotypes in ibrutinib-treated CLL. About the research overall: Response samples were taken after a median approximately 13 months of treatment, range 6 to 36. Among the samples, the mean was around 260,000 productive templates and 85,000 to 95,000 productive rearrangements. Study-wide points: Public clonotypes were uncommon and contracted or stayed stable on treatment. Clonality went higher at ibrutinib response and then dropped back toward baseline at progression.

Measured with immunoSEQ multiplex PCR; TCRdb has only the in-frame clones, and not every one. Of tens of thousands of clones detected, around 60% appear once; the ten largest clones hold roughly 21%. Between the trimmed V and J ends, which lost 0 bases and 4 bases, there was a span of 8 bases. The CDR3 is 15 residues long. Germline V gives CDR1 SGHKS, CDR2 YYEKEE (reference sequence). As to this clone: Its cognate antigen is unknown.

The sequence derives from a human donor with chronic lymphocytic leukemia. This specimen consisted of PBMCs, obtained after 24 months of ibrutinib treatment. This chain connects TRBV5-5 to TRBJ2-6, with no clear D. As DNA, the CDR3 is TGTGCCAGCAGCTTGGTCGGGTCCGGGGCCAACGTCCTGACTTTC. Translating gives CASSLVGSGANVLTF.